This T cell receptor beta chain comes out of a study of blood T cell repertoires in COVID-19. Trimming cost V 4 bases and J 4 bases, with 11 bases left between them. From germline, CDR1 is SNHLY and CDR2 FYNNEI. The CDR3 is made up of 14 amino acids. Generated by immunoSEQ multiplex PCR, the TCRdb table keeps only in-frame clones and is missing some. The table includes 110,000 or so clones, 65% to 90% detected once. The sequence was obtained from a man aged 50 to 59 with acute or convalescent COVID-19. The genes are TRBV2 and TRBJ1-3; D not certain. Sample: peripheral blood. The CDR3 spells CASSGGNEGNTIYF. CDR3 sequence (DNA): TGTGCCAGCAGTGGAGGGAATGAGGGAAACACCATATATTTT. Filled out from reference TRBV2 and TRBJ1-3, the complete variable domain reads EPEVTQTPSHQVTQMGQEVILRCVPISNHLYFYWYRQILGQKVEFLVSFYNNEISEKSEIFDDQFSVERPDGSNFTLKIRSTKLEDSAMYFCASSGGNEGNTIYFGEGSWLTVV.